A single sample gave rise to the 11 T cell receptor beta chains below, sequenced in a study of T cells after yellow fever vaccination. One entry per CDR3 protein, called by TCRdb with MiXCR from the 5' RACE reads. The table lists 250,000 to 350,000 distinct CDR3 sequences, around 4.3% of them singletons. Sequenced material: PBMCs, taken 15 days after the yellow fever booster vaccination. The receptors originated from a man aged 18 to 30 who received the YFV17D yellow fever vaccine.

J is TRBJ1-1 and V is TRBV10-3; 9 nucleotides match TRBD1. The CDR3 covers 15 residues. V lost 5 bases to trimming and J lost 10 bases; unmatched junction nucleotides: 14. Looked up from germline, CDR1 is ENHRY and CDR2 is SYGVKD. The chain's CDR3 is CAISHELGTGFTAFF. The CDR3 DNA sequence: TGTGCCATCAGTCATGAGCTGGGGACAGGGTTTACAGCTTTCTTT.

DNA of the CDR3: TGTGCCAGCTCGGAGTCCCTAAGGACCTACGAGCAGTACTTC. Translated: CASSESLRTYEQYF. The V gene is TRBV18, the J gene TRBJ2-7; D is undetermined. The CDR3 spans 14 residues. Trimming took 6 bases from V and 2 from J, leaving 14 bases between them. Germline V CDR1 and CDR2: KGHSH, LQKENI.

This clonotype has ten or more counts. This rearrangement joins TRBV7-9 to TRBJ1-2, with 7 bases matching TRBD1. The CDR3 runs to 12 residues. The trim removed 5 bases at V and 8 bases at J, leaving 5 bases unmatched. Germline-derived CDR1 and CDR2 are SEHNR and FQNEAQ (reference sequence). In DNA, the CDR3 is TGTGCCAGCAGCACCAGGGGGGAAGGCTACACCTTC. Protein sequence: CASSTRGEGYTF.

This clonotype has ten or more counts. This chain joins TRBV6-2 or TRBV6-3 and TRBJ2-1; perhaps TRBD2 as D (5 bases). The CDR3 contains 15 residues. V was shortened by 5 bases and J by 6 bases, with 17 bases between the two germline ends. CDR1 and CDR2 from the germline V gene are MNHEY and SVGEGT. The CDR3 nucleotides are TGTGCCAGCAGTATGATCGGACTGGTCGGCAATGAGCAGTTCTTC. It translates to CASSMIGLVGNEQFF.

This clonotype has ten or more counts. The CDR3 sequence: CASSGVLDSPLHF. The DNA for the CDR3 is TGTGCCAGCAGTGGGGTTTTAGATTCACCCCTCCACTTT. V and J are TRBV5-5 and TRBJ1-6; D gene uncertain. V was clipped by 5 bases and J by 8 bases, with 11 bases between them. Per the germline V gene, CDR1 is SGHKS and CDR2 is YYEKEE (reference sequence). The CDR3 runs 13 residues.

The chain has TRBV24-1 and TRBJ2-5; 7 bases align to TRBD2. V gave up 3 bases and J gave up 3 bases; unmatched junction bases: 6. CDR1 KGHDR and CDR2 SFDVKD come from the germline V gene. The CDR3 spans 15 residues. The CDR3 sequence is CATSDLQRGEETQYF. The DNA of the CDR3 is TGTGCCACCAGTGATCTACAGCGGGGCGAAGAGACCCAGTACTTC.

This clonotype was counted many times. The chain links TRBV10-3 to TRBJ1-3; perhaps TRBD1 as D (5 bases). Germline values: CDR1 ENHRY, CDR2 SYGVKD. The CDR3 sequence is 18 residues long. Trimming cost V 6 bases and J 0 bases, with 21 bases left between them. CDR3 coding DNA: TGTGCCATCAGGCCCCGCGACGAGGGACCGATCTCTGGAAACACCATATATTTT. Translation: CAIRPRDEGPISGNTIYF.

This chain connects TRBV19 to TRBJ1-6; D is uncertain. The germline CDR1 and CDR2 sequences are LNHDA and SQIVND (reference sequence). The CDR3 loop spans 13 amino acids. V lost 2 bases and J 11 bases, leaving 10 bases between the germline ends. As DNA, the CDR3 is TGTGCCAGTAGTATAACCGATGCTCCACCCCTCCACTTT. Translation: CASSITDAPPLHF.

This clonotype occurred many times. The chain links TRBV11-2 to TRBJ2-3; the match to TRBD1 covers 7 bases. Germline V gene data show CDR1 as SGHAT and CDR2 as FQNNGV. V trimming: 2 bases; J trimming: 3 bases; junction bases outside the gene matches: 5. The CDR3 sequence is 15 residues long. The CDR3: CASSLRDRVTDTQYF. For the CDR3, the DNA is TGTGCCAGCAGCTTAAGAGACAGGGTTACAGATACGCAGTATTTT.

This clonotype was observed a handful of times. The gene calls are TRBV24-1 and TRBJ1-1, with D unclear. This CDR3 has 13 residues. V was cut by 9 bases and J by 1 base, with 11 bases left in between. CDR1 KGHDR and CDR2 SFDVKD come from the germline V gene. The CDR3 is CATSSIGNTEAFF. DNA of the CDR3: TGTGCCACCTCGAGCATCGGGAACACTGAAGCTTTCTTT.

The chain uses TRBV7-2 and TRBJ2-2, with 9 bases lining up with TRBD1. Germline V gives CDR1 SGHTA, CDR2 FQGNSA. The trim removed 5 bases at V and 5 bases at J, leaving 3 bases unmatched. The CDR3 is made up of 14 amino acids. Here the CDR3 reads CASSAGTGTGELFF. The CDR3, as DNA: TGTGCCAGCAGCGCCGGGACAGGGACCGGGGAGCTGTTTTTT.